What follows is one T cell receptor (beta chain) and its context. Its specificity is unknown. Clones were read by immunoSEQ multiplex PCR, and TCRdb kept only the in-frame ones, dropping some. The data hold 25,000 to 30,000 clones, with 85% to 95% observed a single time. The entry originates in a study of T cells in localized non-small cell lung cancer. Study results and limitations: Adjacent uninvolved lung had the highest clonality, suggesting focused antigen responses. Owing to sequencing of a solitary tumor region, heterogeneity cannot be discounted.

CDR1 MNHNS and CDR2 SASEGT come from the germline V gene. The CDR3 spans 13 residues. V dropped 3 bases and J dropped 4 bases, with 7 bases sitting between them. This chain links TRBV6-1 with TRBJ1-5, with a possible D match to TRBD1 (5 bases). This receptor was obtained from a female donor at least 60 years old with stage I lung adenocarcinoma. The material was peripheral blood, obtained before any cancer treatment. The CDR3, as DNA: TGTGCCAGCAGTGAGACAGAAAATCAGCCCCAGCATTTT. Protein sequence: CASSETENQPQHF.